This T cell receptor (beta chain) is drawn from a study of OX40 agonist ivuxolimab in advanced cancers. Background for the entire study: Ivuxolimab, which targeted the costimulatory receptor OX40 (CD134), was an agonistic, fully human IgG2 monoclonal antibody. Partial responses occurred in three dose-escalation patients, of whom one had hepatocellular carcinoma and two had cutaneous melanoma. The paper reports the monotherapy dose-escalation portion (N of about 52 patients) of the phase I ivuxolimab trial. Among the approximately 54 dose-escalation patients, roughly 20 had hepatocellular carcinoma, 15 melanoma, 9 renal cell carcinoma and 9 head and neck cancer. Prior anti-PD-1, anti-PD-L1 or anti-CTLA-4 therapy was permitted, and approximately 40% of dose-escalation patients had received checkpoint inhibitors. Intravenous ivuxolimab was administered to patients every 2 weeks at six dose levels: 0.01, 0.1, 0.3, 1.5, 3 and 10 mg/kg. The purpose of peripheral TCRbeta sequencing was to test whether ivuxolimab changed TCR sequence diversity and led to clonal T-cell expansion. A male proportion of 82.7% and a mean age of 60 years, ranging from 23 to 79, were recorded for the dose-escalation cohort. Paper-wide results and their limitations: Clonal expansion of both CD4+ and CD8+ blood T cells was observed from baseline to week 6 at doses 0.1 to 3.0 mg/kg. After ivuxolimab, CD8+ T cells had more expanded clones than CD4+ T cells on average. Low levels of normalized T-cell clonal expansion were also shown by some nonresponding patients. In the 0.1-3.0 mg/kg groups, partial responders had among the lowest normalized peripheral clonal expansion, particularly in CD8+ T cells. Which antigens the clonally expanded peripheral T cells were specific for was not determined.

Patients with autoimmune disease history or receiving systemic immunosuppression were excluded from the trial. Peripheral blood for TCR sequencing was drawn from every dose cohort at baseline, at cycle 4 day 1 and at cycle 7 day 1. The samples were drawn from a first-in-human, open-label, multicenter phase I dose-escalation trial of ivuxolimab. Adults with locally advanced or metastatic head and neck squamous cell, hepatocellular, melanoma or renal cell carcinoma were enrolled in the trial. Before TCR sequencing, CD4+ T cells and CD8+ T cells were sorted from peripheral blood as separate populations. For sequencing of the TCRbeta CDR3 region, genomic DNA was extracted from the sorted cells. The immunoSEQ Assay was used for sequencing of TCRbeta CDR3 regions. Sourced from immuneACCESS, this table was stored by TCRdb with only in-frame sequences that have V and J called. A share of the clones is absent; for the studies checked, an unresolved V gene accounts for under half, and the remainder has no known explanation. Within this sample are more than 30,000 clones, with 88% of them counted one time only. About 4.3% of the sample rests with the top ten.

As concerns this clone: Its antigen is unknown. There are no base qualities to consult, and no much larger clone falls within one base.

The CDR3 numbers 16 residues from cysteine through phenylalanine. CDR3 DNA is the only sequence kept; it has 48 bases, read in frame from the first base. V drops 0 bases and J drops 3 bases, leaving 13 bases in between. CDR1 SGHTS and CDR2 YDEGEE were looked up in the germline V gene. The receptor was isolated from an adult with an advanced solid tumor such as melanoma, head and neck, liver or kidney cancer. The chain is made from TRBV5-8 and TRBJ1-5; the D gene is perhaps TRBD1, on 6 matching bases. Material: CD4+ or CD8+ T cells sorted from blood, obtained in a trial of the OX40 agonist ivuxolimab. CDR3 sequence: CASSLGGGPDNQPQHF. The bases read TGTGCCAGCAGCTTGGGGGGGGGCCCAGACAATCAGCCCCAGCATTTT. The entire variable domain, with the stretches around the CDR3 drawn from the reference TRBV5-8 and TRBJ1-5 proteins, is EAGVTQSPTHLIKTRGQQATLRCSPISGHTSVYWYQQALGLGLQFLLWYDEGEERNRGNFPPRFSGRQFPNYSSELNVNALELEDSALYLCASSLGGGPDNQPQHFGDGTRLSIL.